This TCR beta chain originates from a study of shared clonotypes between healthy human individuals. Study context: For every donor, three CD4 naive, three CD4 memory, two CD8 naive and one CD8 memory plates were used.

The study ran the assay at deep level. Profiling relied on immunoSEQ multiplex PCR, and the TCRdb table lists in-frame clones only, not all of them. The sample yields approximately 1.5 million clones, 95% to 99% seen once. V lost 2 bases and J lost 3; bases outside the gene matches: 8. Per the germline V gene, CDR1 is MNHEY and CDR2 is SMNVEV (reference sequence). The CDR3 consists of 16 residues. Recent acute infections and vaccinations were absent in the healthy HIV-negative adult donors. Memory CD4+ cells were the fraction left after CD45RA+ naive selection. The clonotype was recovered from a man aged 25-45 years in good health. Source material: naive CD4+ T cells sorted from blood. Subset here: CD45RA+ positively selected. This chain joins TRBV27 and TRBJ2-3; TRBD1 matches 7 bases. CDR3 nucleotide sequence: TGTGCCAGCAGTTTAACAAACAGGGGCGGGACAGATACGCAGTATTTT. It yields the protein CASSLTNRGGTDTQYF.